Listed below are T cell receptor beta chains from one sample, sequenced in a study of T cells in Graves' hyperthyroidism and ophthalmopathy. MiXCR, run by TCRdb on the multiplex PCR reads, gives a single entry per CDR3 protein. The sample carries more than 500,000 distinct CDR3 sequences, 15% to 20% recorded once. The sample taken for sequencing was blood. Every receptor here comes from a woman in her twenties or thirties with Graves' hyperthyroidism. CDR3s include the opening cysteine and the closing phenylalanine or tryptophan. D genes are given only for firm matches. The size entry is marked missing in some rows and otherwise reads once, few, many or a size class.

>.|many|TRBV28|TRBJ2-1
TGTGCCAGCAGGAAACTAGCGTCAGGGGTTGAGCAGTTCTTC
CASRKLASGVEQFF
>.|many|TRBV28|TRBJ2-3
TGTGCCAGCAATATAGACCAGGACGATACGCAGTATTTT
CASNIDQDDTQYF
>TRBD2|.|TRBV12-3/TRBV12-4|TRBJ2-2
TGTGCCAGCAGTTTAGTAGCGGGAGAAACCGGGGAGCTGTTTTTT
CASSLVAGETGELFF
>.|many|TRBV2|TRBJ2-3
TGTGCCAGCAGTTATACTAGTTTTCCAGATACGCAGTATTTT
CASSYTSFPDTQYF
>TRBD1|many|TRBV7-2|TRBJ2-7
TGTGCCAGCAGGAACCGACAGGGCCTCTCCTACGAGCAGTACTTC
CASRNRQGLSYEQYF
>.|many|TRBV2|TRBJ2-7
TGTGCCAGCAGGGAAGGACAGTCAAACTCCTACGAGCAGTACTTC
CASREGQSNSYEQYF
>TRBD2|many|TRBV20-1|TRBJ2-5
TGCAGTGCTAGGAGCGGGAGGGAGACCCAGTACTTC
CSARSGRETQYF
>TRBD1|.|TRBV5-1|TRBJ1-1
TGCGCCAGCAATTACAGGGGGGGAACTATGAACACTGAAGCTTTCTTT
CASNYRGGTMNTEAFF
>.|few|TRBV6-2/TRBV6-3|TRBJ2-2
TGTGCCAGCAGTCACTCCACCGGGGAGCTGTTTTTT
CASSHSTGELFF
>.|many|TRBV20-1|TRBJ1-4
TGCAGTGCTGCCCCAGGGCAAGTTGAAAAACTGTTTTTT
CSAAPGQVEKLFF
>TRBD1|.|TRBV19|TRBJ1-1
TGTGCCAGTAAGGGACAGGGGACTGAAGCTTTCTTT
CASKGQGTEAFF
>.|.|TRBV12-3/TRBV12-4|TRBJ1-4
TGTGCCAGCAGTGCACAGGGAGGGCAGTACGAAAAACTGTTTTTT
CASSAQGGQYEKLFF
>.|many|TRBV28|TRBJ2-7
TGTGCCAGCACCCCAGGTGGCCTCTACGAGCAGTACTTC
CASTPGGLYEQYF
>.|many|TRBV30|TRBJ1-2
TGTGCCTCCCCCTCGGGGCTCCCCTATGGCTACACCTTC
CASPSGLPYGYTF
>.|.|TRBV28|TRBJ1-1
TGTGCCAGCAGTTCCTGGACAGCAGGCGTGGCTGAAGCTTTCTTT
CASSSWTAGVAEAFF
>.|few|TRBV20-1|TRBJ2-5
TGCAGTGCTAATTCTAGGGGACGGGAGACCCAGTACTTC
CSANSRGRETQYF
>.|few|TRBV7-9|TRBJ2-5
TGTGCCAGCAGCTTGGGGACGGCGGTTTACTTC
CASSLGTAVYF
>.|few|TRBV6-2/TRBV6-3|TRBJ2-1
TGTGCCAGCAGTTACTCTACCCAGGGGGGAGAAAACTACAATGAGCAGTTCTTC
CASSYSTQGGENYNEQFF
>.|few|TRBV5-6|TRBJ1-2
TGTGCCAGCAGCCCCGCCGACTATGGCTACACCTTC
CASSPADYGYTF
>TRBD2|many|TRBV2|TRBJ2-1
TGTGCCAGCTCTGGTAGGGGGCTAGCGGGAGACAATGAGCAGTTCTTC
CASSGRGLAGDNEQFF
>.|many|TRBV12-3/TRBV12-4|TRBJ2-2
TGTGCCAGCAGTGCCTGGGGACGGTCCCACACCGGGGAGCTGTTTTTT
CASSAWGRSHTGELFF
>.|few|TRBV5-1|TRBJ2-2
TGCGCCAGCAGCCGGGACTTTGAGAACACCGGGGAGCTGTTTTTT
CASSRDFENTGELFF
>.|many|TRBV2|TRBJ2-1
TGTGCCAGCAGTGAACGACTCGGTGATGAGCAGTTCTTC
CASSERLGDEQFF
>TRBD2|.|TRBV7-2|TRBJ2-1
TGTGCCAGCAGCTCCCGACTAGCGGGAGTGAAAGTGTCCTACAATGAGCAGTTCTTC
CASSSRLAGVKVSYNEQFF
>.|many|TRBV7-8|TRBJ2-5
TGTGCCAGCAGCTTAGGACTGGGACAAGAAGAGACCCAGTACTTC
CASSLGLGQEETQYF
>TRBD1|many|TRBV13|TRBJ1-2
TGTGCCAGCGAGGGACAGGGGTCGGGCTATGGCTACACCTTC
CASEGQGSGYGYTF
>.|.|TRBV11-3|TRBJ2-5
TGTGCCAGCAGCTCCGCCCTACAGGGATGGGAGACCCAGTACTTC
CASSSALQGWETQYF
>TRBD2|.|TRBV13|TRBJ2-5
TGTGCCAGCACCCGCGGGGGAGAGACCCAGTACTTC
CASTRGGETQYF
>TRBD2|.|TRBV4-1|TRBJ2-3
TGCGCCAGCAGTGGACTAGCGGTCACAGATACGCAGTATTTT
CASSGLAVTDTQYF
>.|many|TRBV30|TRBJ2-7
TGTGCCTGGAGTGTAGGGACCTACGAGCAGTACTTC
CAWSVGTYEQYF
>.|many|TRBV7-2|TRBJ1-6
TGTGCCAGCAGCTCGTCGGGGGGACCTAATTCACCCCTCCACTTT
CASSSSGGPNSPLHF
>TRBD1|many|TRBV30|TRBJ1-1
TGTGCCTGGAGGCGAAGGGACAGCACTGAAGCTTTCTTT
CAWRRRDSTEAFF
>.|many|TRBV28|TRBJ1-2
TGTGCCAGCAGTTTAGGCGGCGATTATGGCTACACCTTC
CASSLGGDYGYTF
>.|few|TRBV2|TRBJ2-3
TGTGCCAGCAGTGAACAGAATCTTAGCACAGATGCGCAGTATTTT
CASSEQNLSTDAQYF
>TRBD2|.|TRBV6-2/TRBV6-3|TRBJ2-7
TGTGCCAGCAGTTACAGAGGACTAGTACGGGAGCAGTACTTC
CASSYRGLVREQYF
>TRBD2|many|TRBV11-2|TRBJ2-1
TGTGCCAGCAGCTTAAGACTAGCGACCTACAATGAGCAGTTCTTC
CASSLRLATYNEQFF
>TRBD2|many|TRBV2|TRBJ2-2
TGTGCCAGCAGGGGGACTAGGGGGAACACCGGGGAGCTGTTTTTT
CASRGTRGNTGELFF
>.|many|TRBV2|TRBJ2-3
TGTGCCAGTGTTAAGGGGGTTGGCACAGATACGCAGTATTTT
CASVKGVGTDTQYF
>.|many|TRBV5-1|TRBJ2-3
TGCGCCAGCAGCTTGGCCAGTGGTCCCGATACGCAGTATTTT
CASSLASGPDTQYF
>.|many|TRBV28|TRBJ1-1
TGTGCCAGCAACCCGGGACTTCGGCGGGATATGAACACTGAAGCTTTCTTT
CASNPGLRRDMNTEAFF
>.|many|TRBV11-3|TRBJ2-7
TGTGCCAGCAGCACCGAAACCCTTAGCTACGAGCAGTACTTC
CASSTETLSYEQYF